The 16 T cell receptor beta chains below were found in one sample sequenced in a study of early stage breast cancer tumors. Some clones are missing from TCRdb's copy, which holds only in-frame ones; the method was immunoSEQ multiplex PCR. The data show tens of thousands of clones, around 75% seen once. Sequencing was performed on breast tumor tissue. These receptors were obtained from a person aged 30-39 years with breast cancer.

This rearrangement joins TRBV7-2 to TRBJ1-1; 9 bases line up with TRBD1. The V segment lost 4 bases and the J segment 5 bases; nucleotides outside the gene matches: 5. The germline CDR1 and CDR2 sequences are SGHTA and FQGNSA. The CDR3 has 14 amino acids. The CDR3 DNA reads as TGTGCCAGCAGCTCAGGACAGGGGAGGACTGAAGCTTTCTTT. Translating it yields CASSSGQGRTEAFF.

The V and J genes are TRBV7-3 and TRBJ2-3; TRBD1 or TRBD2 may be the D gene (5 bases each). V dropped 5 bases and J dropped 2 bases, with 11 bases sitting between them. The germline CDR1 and CDR2 sequences are SGHTA and FQGTGA. This CDR3 spans 14 amino acids. The CDR3 loop reads CASSRDHVTDTQYF. The CDR3 DNA follows: TGTGCCAGCAGCCGGGACCACGTCACAGATACGCAGTATTTT.

The chain has TRBV5-6 and TRBJ2-7; 10 bases fit TRBD2. CDR3 length: 16 residues. The V gene end was trimmed by 0 bases and the J gene end by 6 bases; junction bases not matched to a gene: 9. Germline V gene data show CDR1 as SGHDT and CDR2 as YYEEEE. The CDR3 region is CASSLVHLAGVFEQYF. In nucleotides, the CDR3 is TGTGCCAGCAGCTTGGTTCATCTAGCGGGAGTATTCGAGCAGTACTTC.

The CDR3 here is CASSSVTGELFF. The CDR3 region has the DNA TGTGCCAGCAGCTCTGTCACCGGGGAGCTGTTTTTT. The V and J genes are TRBV7-6 and TRBJ2-2; D is ambiguous. CDR1 and CDR2 (germline): SGHVS, FNYEAQ. CDR3 length: 12 amino acids. The ends were cut back, 4 bases at V and 4 bases at J, with 4 bases in the middle.

This clone was recorded only once. This chain links TRBV11-2 with TRBJ2-2, with a tentative D call TRBD2 (5 bases). The CDR3 loop spans 15 amino acids. V gave up 6 bases and J gave up 3 bases, with 14 bases separating them. Germline CDR1 and CDR2: SGHAT and FQNNGV. CDR3 loop: CASSLGLAYTGELFF. Here the CDR3 DNA reads TGTGCCAGCAGTCTGGGGTTAGCGTACACCGGGGAGCTGTTTTTT.

J is TRBJ2-7 and V is TRBV7-2, with 9 positions matching TRBD2. The junction had 5 bases not matched to a gene; V was cut back by 3 bases and J by 5 bases. Looked up from germline, CDR1 is SGHTA and CDR2 is FQGNSA. CDR3 length equals 14 residues. The CDR3 nucleotides read TGTGCCAGCAGCTTGGCTAGCGGGGACCACGAGCAGTACTTC. As protein: CASSLASGDHEQYF.

The count of this clone is one. Here the CDR3 reads CASGRALTNIVSYTF. As DNA, the CDR3 is TGTGCTAGTGGTCGGGCCTTGACCAACATCGTAAGCTACACCTTC. The chain uses TRBV12-5 and TRBJ1-2; D is ambiguous. The CDR3 extends over 15 amino acids. V was cut by 5 bases and J by 9 bases, with 22 bases left in between. Germline V gives CDR1 LGHNT, CDR2 FRNRAP. The whole variable domain, remainder taken from reference TRBV12-5 and TRBJ1-2, is DARVTQTPRHKVTEMGQEVTMRCQPILGHNTVFWYRQTMMQGLELLAYFRNRAPLDDSGMPKDRFSAEMPDATLATLKIQPSEPRDSAVYFCASGRALTNIVSYTFGSGTRLTVV.

DNA for the CDR3: TGCGCCAGCAGCTTGGAGGTTAGCGGGAGGATGTACAATGAGCAGTTCTTC. The encoded protein is CASSLEVSGRMYNEQFF. The chain employs TRBV5-1 and TRBJ2-1; 10 positions match TRBD2. V trimming: 0 bases; J trimming: 4 bases; junction bases outside the gene matches: 7. CDR1 and CDR2 (germline): SGHRS, YFSETQ. The length of the CDR3 is 17 residues.

The rearrangement uses TRBV18 and TRBJ2-7, with D perhaps matching TRBD1 or TRBD2 (6 bases each). Germline CDR1 KGHSH, CDR2 LQKENI. V lost 7 bases to trimming and J lost 3 bases, with 19 bases between them. This CDR3 region has 15 residues. DNA for the CDR3: TGTGCCAGCTTTGGGAGCGAGGGGGGAAGCTACGAGCAGTACTTC. Translation gives CASFGSEGGSYEQYF.

V gene TRBV6-5 combines with J gene TRBJ2-4; D gene unclear. The CDR3 covers 15 residues. Germline lookup yields CDR1 MNHEY and CDR2 SVGAGI. Trimming removed 4 bases at V and 0 bases at J, with 10 bases between. Here the CDR3 reads CASSSPRLAKNIQYF. For the CDR3, the DNA is TGTGCCAGCAGTTCACCTCGGTTAGCCAAAAACATTCAGTACTTC.

The CDR3 spells CASMDGVLLAPIGGANVLTF. The CDR3 DNA reads TGTGCCAGCATGGATGGGGTCCTACTGGCCCCCATTGGTGGGGCCAACGTCCTGACTTTC. This chain uses TRBV2 with TRBJ2-6; D remains unclear. This CDR3 is 20 amino acids long. V shed 7 bases and J shed 3 bases, with 28 bases lying between them. CDR1 is SNHLY, CDR2 FYNNEI, per germline.

V usage is TRBV6-1 and J usage is TRBJ1-2; 8 bases agree with TRBD1. The V segment lost 3 bases and the J segment 0 bases; nucleotides outside the gene matches: 3. CDR3 length equals 15 residues. The germline V gene has CDR1 MNHNS and CDR2 SASEGT. The CDR3 nucleotides read TGTGCCAGCAGTGAGGGGACAGGAACTAACTATGGCTACACCTTC. Amino acids: CASSEGTGTNYGYTF.

The chain combines TRBV4-3 with TRBJ1-1; D unclear. CDR3 length: 15 residues. CDR1 is LGHNA and CDR2 is YSLEER in the germline V gene. The V end lost 1 base, the J end lost 7 bases, and 16 bases lay between the germline ends. The CDR3 reads CASSQVPHEGGEAFF. CDR3 in DNA: TGCGCCAGCAGCCAAGTCCCCCATGAGGGCGGTGAAGCTTTCTTT.

The chain carries TRBV30 and TRBJ2-5; D call uncertain. The germline CDR1 and CDR2 sequences are GTSNPN and SVGIG (reference sequence). The length of the CDR3 is 11 residues. V lost 0 bases to trimming and J lost 4 bases, with 3 bases between them. CDR3 DNA sequence: TGTGCCTGGAGTGTAGGAGAGACCCAGTACTTC. This sequence encodes CAWSVGETQYF.

The chain employs TRBV7-9 and TRBJ1-3; D remains ambiguous. Trimming pared 2 bases from V and 0 bases from J, leaving 8 bases between. There are 15 residues in the CDR3. Germline V gene data show CDR1 as SEHNR and CDR2 as FQNEAQ (reference sequence). In DNA, the CDR3 is TGTGCCAGCAGCTTACCCGGGCGCTCTGGAAACACCATATATTTT. Protein: CASSLPGRSGNTIYF.

This rearrangement joins TRBV5-1 to TRBJ2-7; 10 bases line up with TRBD1. Germline V gene data show CDR1 as SGHRS and CDR2 as YFSETQ. V was clipped by 0 bases and J by 3 bases; unmatched bases: 6. This CDR3 spans 16 amino acids. CDR3: CASSLESGQGIYEQYF. The CDR3, as DNA: TGCGCCAGCAGCTTGGAGTCGGGACAGGGGATCTACGAGCAGTACTTC.